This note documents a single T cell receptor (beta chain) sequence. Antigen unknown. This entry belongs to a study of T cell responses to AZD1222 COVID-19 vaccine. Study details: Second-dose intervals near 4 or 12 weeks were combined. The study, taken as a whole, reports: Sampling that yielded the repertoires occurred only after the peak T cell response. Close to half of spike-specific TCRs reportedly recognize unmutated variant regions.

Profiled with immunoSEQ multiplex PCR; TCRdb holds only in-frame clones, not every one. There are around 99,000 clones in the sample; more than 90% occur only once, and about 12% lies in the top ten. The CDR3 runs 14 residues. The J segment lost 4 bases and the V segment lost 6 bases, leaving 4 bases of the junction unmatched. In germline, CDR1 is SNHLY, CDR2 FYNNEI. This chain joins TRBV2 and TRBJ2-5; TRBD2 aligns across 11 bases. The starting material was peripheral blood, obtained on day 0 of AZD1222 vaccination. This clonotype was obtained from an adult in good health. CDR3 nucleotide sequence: TGTGCCAGCAGATTAGCGGGGGGGCCAGAGACCCAGTACTTC. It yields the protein CASRLAGGPETQYF.